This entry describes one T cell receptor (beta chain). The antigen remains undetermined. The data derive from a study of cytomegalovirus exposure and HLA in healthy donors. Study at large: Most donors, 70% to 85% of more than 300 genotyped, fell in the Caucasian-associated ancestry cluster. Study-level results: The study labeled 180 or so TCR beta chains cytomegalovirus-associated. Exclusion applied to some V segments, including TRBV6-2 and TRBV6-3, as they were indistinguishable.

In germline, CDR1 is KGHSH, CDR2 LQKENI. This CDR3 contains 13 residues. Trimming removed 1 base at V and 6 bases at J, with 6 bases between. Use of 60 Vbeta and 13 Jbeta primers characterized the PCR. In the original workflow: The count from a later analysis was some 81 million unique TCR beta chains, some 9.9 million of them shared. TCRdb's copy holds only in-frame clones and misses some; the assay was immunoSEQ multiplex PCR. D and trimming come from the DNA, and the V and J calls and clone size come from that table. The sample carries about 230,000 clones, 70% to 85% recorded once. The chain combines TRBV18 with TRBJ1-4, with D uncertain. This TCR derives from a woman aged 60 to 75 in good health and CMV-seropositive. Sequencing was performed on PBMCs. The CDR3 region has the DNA TGTGCCAGCTCACCACAGGACTATGAAAAACTGTTTTTT. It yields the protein CASSPQDYEKLFF.